A single sample is the source of the 10 T cell receptor beta chains below, sequenced in a study of Graves' ophthalmopathy and Graves' hyperthyroidism. For repertoire sequencing, the TCR beta CDR3 regions were amplified from RNA transcripts. The authors performed first-round RT-PCR with HTBI primers and then a second-round multiplex PCR. TCRdb redid the calling of the multiplex PCR reads with MiXCR, one entry per CDR3 protein. This sample has 1 million to 1.3 million distinct CDR3 sequences, with around a third found just once. Sequencing was done on a sample of peripheral blood or thyroid tissue (not recorded which). These receptors came from an adult man with Graves' hyperthyroidism.

The sample holds a few counts of this clonotype. The rearrangement joins TRBV11-2 to TRBJ2-7; D may correspond to TRBD1 or TRBD2 (5 bases each). Germline CDR1 and CDR2: SGHAT and FQNNGV. Trimming cost V 5 bases and J 0 bases, with 23 bases left between them. The CDR3 is 18 amino acids. The CDR3 loop is CASSPRAGRHSSSYEQYF. CDR3 in DNA: TGTGCCAGCAGCCCGCGGGCAGGGCGGCACTCGAGCTCCTACGAGCAGTACTTC.

This clonotype was counted a few times. The V call is TRBV7-2, the J call TRBJ2-5; 11 bases agree with TRBD2. Germline-derived CDR1 and CDR2 are SGHTA and FQGNSA. The CDR3 is made up of 16 amino acids. The junction had 14 bases not matched to a gene; V was cut back by 5 bases and J by 9 bases. The CDR3 here is CASSQGPTSGGAAQYF. The CDR3 bases are TGTGCCAGCAGCCAAGGCCCAACTAGCGGGGGAGCGGCCCAGTACTTC.

About this clonotype itself: A read error may account for a junction end that differs from germline. As DNA, the CDR3 is TGTACCAGCAGCTTAGCCATGAACACTGAAGCTTTCTTT. Its translation is CTSSLAMNTEAFF. This chain uses TRBV7-8 with TRBJ1-1; no reliable D call. The CDR3 runs 13 residues. CDR1 SGHVS and CDR2 FQNEAQ come from the germline V gene.

This clonotype was counted at least ten times. CDR3 bases: TGTGCCAGCAGCTTAGCGTTTGCAGGGCAACTGGACTACGAGCAGTACTTC. It encodes CASSLAFAGQLDYEQYF. V is TRBV7-9 and J is TRBJ2-7; tentatively, D is TRBD1 (5 bases). V gave up 0 bases and J gave up 3 bases, with 18 bases separating them. Germline lookup yields CDR1 SEHNR and CDR2 FQNEAQ (reference sequence). The CDR3 totals 17 residues.

V is TRBV2 and J is TRBJ2-3; D ambiguous. The germline gives CDR1 SNHLY, CDR2 FYNNEI. Trimming removed 5 bases from V and 3 bases from J, with 18 bases in between. The CDR3 sequence is 16 residues long. CDR3 nucleotides: TGTGCCAGCAGTTCAGCTAGGGTGTTAGGAACAGATACGCAGTATTTT. This translates into CASSSARVLGTDTQYF.

As for this clonotype: The junction departs from germline at one end; a sequencing error may be responsible. J is TRBJ2-2 and V is TRBV24-1, with TRBD1 matching 9 bases. Germline CDR1 reads KGHDR; CDR2 reads SFDVKD. The CDR3 has 15 residues. DNA of the CDR3: TGTGCCTCGATGACAGGGGGATTCGGCACCCGGGAGCTGTTTTTT. Translated, it gives CASMTGGFGTRELFF.

This clonotype has a count of ten or more. The chain uses TRBV11-2 and TRBJ2-5; D may be TRBD2 (6 bases). This CDR3 is built from 14 residues. Germline CDR1 reads SGHAT; CDR2 reads FQNNGV. Trimming cost V 6 bases and J 5 bases, with 16 bases left between them. In DNA form, the CDR3 reads TGTGCCAGCAGTTATGCCGGGGGTCCGGAGACCCAGTACTTC. Residues: CASSYAGGPETQYF.

The sample holds many counts of this clonotype. The junction departs from germline at one end; a sequencing error may be responsible. The chain recombines TRBV10-3 with TRBJ1-2; 9 bases are a match to TRBD1. This CDR3 has 15 amino acids. Per the germline V gene, CDR1 is ENHRY and CDR2 is SYGVKD. This CDR3 reads CASSATGGANYGYTF. CDR3 sequence (DNA): TGTGCCAGCAGTGCGACAGGGGGGGCTAACTATGGCTACACCTTC.

There are a few counts of this clonotype. This chain uses TRBV4-3 with TRBJ1-2, with TRBD1 matching over 7 bases. This CDR3 contains 17 residues. The V gene end was trimmed by 3 bases and the J gene end by 1 base; junction bases not matched to a gene: 11. The germline CDR1 and CDR2 sequences are LGHNA and YSLEER. The DNA of the CDR3 is TGCGCCAGCAGCCACCACCCAGCAGGGGACAGTAACTATGGCTACACCTTC. Translation gives CASSHHPAGDSNYGYTF.

This clonotype was recorded a few times. The genes are TRBV25-1 and TRBJ1-1; D possibly corresponds to TRBD1 (6 bases). Germline V gene sequence: CDR1 MGHDK, CDR2 SYGVNS. Trimming removed 6 bases from V and 1 base from J, with 15 bases in between. CDR3 length equals 15 residues. The CDR3 bases are TGTGCCAGCAGGGGGGGCGGACACGCGAACACTGAAGCTTTCTTT. Residues: CASRGGGHANTEAFF.